Following are 28 T cell receptor beta chains from one sample sequenced in a study of blood T cell repertoires in COVID-19. The protocol was immunoSEQ multiplex PCR, while the TCRdb copy is restricted to in-frame clones and leaves out a portion. The table records 330,000 or so clones, more than 75% of them present only once. Sequences were obtained from PBMCs or T cells enriched from blood (not recorded which). Receptors originate from a middle-aged man in a cohort exposed to, infected with or recovered from COVID-19 (not recorded which).

This clone was seen a handful of times. This chain joins TRBV6-5 and TRBJ1-1; TRBD1 matches at 7 bases. The J segment lost 4 bases and the V segment lost 8 bases, leaving 13 bases of the junction unmatched. Germline V gene sequence: CDR1 MNHEY, CDR2 SVGAGI. The CDR3 totals 15 residues. Here the CDR3 DNA reads TGTGCCAGCTTAAGCGGGCAGGGGGAGGTCACTGAAGCTTTCTTT. Its protein product is CASLSGQGEVTEAFF.

The CDR3 reads CASSTGTGRNSPLHF. CDR3 nucleotide sequence: TGTGCCAGCAGCACCGGGACAGGGAGGAATTCACCCCTCCACTTT. The V and J genes are TRBV5-4 and TRBJ1-6; 9 bases map to TRBD1. CDR1 SGHNT and CDR2 YYREEE come from the germline V gene (reference sequence). The ends lost 4 bases at V and 7 bases at J; junction bases unmatched: 6. The CDR3 is made up of 15 amino acids.

V is TRBV2 and J is TRBJ1-1; tentative D call: TRBD1 (5 bases). V was pared by 6 bases and J by 5 bases, with 22 bases between. This CDR3 has 16 amino acids. Germline V lookup: CDR1 SNHLY, CDR2 FYNNEI. This chain's CDR3 is CASSPWGGGLATEAFF. Here the CDR3 DNA reads TGTGCCAGCAGCCCCTGGGGGGGAGGGCTTGCAACTGAAGCTTTCTTT.

The chain joins TRBV24-1 to TRBJ2-1, with D possibly matching TRBD2 (6 bases). This CDR3 is built from 16 residues. Trimming cost V 1 base and J 5 bases, with 14 bases left between them. Germline V gene data show CDR1 as KGHDR and CDR2 as SFDVKD. The CDR3 loop is CATSDLGAGRDNEQFF. CDR3 coding DNA: TGTGCCACCAGTGATTTAGGAGCGGGTCGAGACAATGAGCAGTTCTTC.

The CDR3 region has the DNA TGTGCCAGCAGCCAACTACCAGTACTAGCGGGAGGGGGTGAGCAGTTCTTC. Translating gives CASSQLPVLAGGGEQFF. The chain links TRBV4-2 to TRBJ2-1; 13 bases match TRBD2. The CDR3 has 17 residues. The germline V gene encodes CDR1 LGHNA and CDR2 YNFKEQ. Germline trimming cut 2 bases from V and 9 bases from J; bases unmatched to any gene: 10.

This clone was seen only once. This chain connects TRBV2 to TRBJ1-2; TRBD1 is a possible D gene (6 bases). The V gene lost 2 bases and the J gene lost 7 bases, with 14 bases spanning the gap. The CDR3 covers 14 residues. Germline V gives CDR1 SNHLY, CDR2 FYNNEI. The CDR3 coding sequence is TGTGCCAGCAGTGAAAGGGGGTTTGGCGTTGGCTACACCTTC. Amino acids: CASSERGFGVGYTF.

The chain uses TRBV30 and TRBJ1-1; D not resolved. Trimming stripped 1 base from V and 1 base from J, with 7 bases between. The CDR3 is made up of 13 amino acids. Germline-derived CDR1 and CDR2 are GTSNPN and SVGIG (reference sequence). CDR3 bases: TGTGCCTGGAGTGCGACGGGGAACACTGAAGCTTTCTTT. Amino acids: CAWSATGNTEAFF.

This clone appeared once. CDR3 in amino acids: CASSPRDIYFSGANVLTF. In DNA, the CDR3 is TGTGCCAGCAGCCCCCGGGACATATACTTCTCTGGGGCCAACGTCCTGACTTTC. The J gene is TRBJ2-6, the V gene TRBV11-2; possibly TRBD1 for D (6 bases). The germline V gene has CDR1 SGHAT and CDR2 FQNNGV. Trimming removed 5 bases from V and 0 bases from J, with 17 bases in between. CDR3 length equals 18 residues. The complete variable domain, with remaining parts taken from reference TRBV11-2 and TRBJ2-6, reads EAGVAQSPRYKIIEKRQSVAFWCNPISGHATLYWYQQILGQGPKLLIQFQNNGVVDDSQLPKDRFSAERLKGVDSTLKIQPAKLEDSAVYLCASSPRDIYFSGANVLTFGAGSRLTVL.

On this clone itself: Other DNA sequences in the sample encode the same CDR3. The V gene is TRBV2, the J gene TRBJ1-1, with D hard to call. CDR1 SNHLY and CDR2 FYNNEI come from the germline V gene. V dropped 6 bases and J dropped 2 bases, with 7 bases sitting between them. The CDR3 extends over 12 amino acids. The CDR3 loop is CASSVRNTEAFF. DNA of the CDR3: TGTGCCAGCAGCGTTAGAAACACTGAAGCTTTCTTT.

This clone came up a few times. V usage is TRBV3-1 (or the pseudogene TRBV3-2) and J usage is TRBJ1-2; D may be TRBD1 (6 bases). Trimming shortened V by 4 bases and J by 7 bases, and 10 bases separated the two germline ends. Per germline, CDR1 LGHDT and CDR2 YNNKEL (reference sequence). The CDR3 is 12 amino acids. The CDR3 is CASSLRQAGYTF. The CDR3 DNA follows: TGTGCCAGCAGCCTCCGACAGGCTGGCTACACCTTC.

V is TRBV19 and J is TRBJ2-1; TRBD2 agrees at 7 bases. The germline V gene has CDR1 LNHDA and CDR2 SQIVND (reference sequence). V lost 5 bases to trimming and J lost 2 bases; unmatched junction nucleotides: 9. This CDR3 has 16 amino acids. The CDR3 nucleotides are TGTGCCAGTAGTTGGGGCGGGGGACCCACCTACAATGAGCAGTTCTTC. It is translated as CASSWGGGPTYNEQFF.

In this sample, this clone turned up many times. The chain joins TRBV5-1 to TRBJ2-4; maybe TRBD2 (7 bases). This CDR3 spans 17 amino acids. V was trimmed by 5 bases and J by 1 base, leaving 19 bases between them. From germline, CDR1 is SGHRS and CDR2 YFSETQ. The DNA for the CDR3 is TGCGCCAGCAGTCCAACAACAGGGAGGGAGGCCAAAAACATTCAGTACTTC. Protein: CASSPTTGREAKNIQYF.

The chain links TRBV11-2 to TRBJ1-1, with D unresolved. The CDR3 consists of 11 residues. Trimming pared 1 base from V and 7 bases from J, leaving 4 bases between. Germline V CDR1 and CDR2: SGHAT, FQNNGV. CDR3 protein: CASSLGYEAFF. The CDR3 nucleotides are TGTGCCAGCAGCTTAGGCTATGAAGCTTTCTTT.

The chain combines TRBV7-2 with TRBJ2-5; the D gene is possibly TRBD2 (6 bases). V lost 1 base and J 0 bases, leaving 21 bases between the germline ends. The germline V gene encodes CDR1 SGHTA and CDR2 FQGNSA. This CDR3 has 19 residues. CDR3 sequence: CASSLVPPSRGIDQETQYF. For the CDR3, the DNA is TGTGCCAGCAGCTTAGTTCCACCCTCCCGCGGGATAGACCAAGAGACCCAGTACTTC.

With respect to this clone: The same CDR3 can be traced to other DNA sequences in this sample. This rearrangement joins TRBV7-3 to TRBJ1-5, with D possibly TRBD1 on 6 matching bases. Per germline, CDR1 SGHTA and CDR2 FQGTGA. Trimming pared 2 bases from V and 4 bases from J, leaving 6 bases between. This CDR3 has 13 amino acids. The DNA of the CDR3 is TGTGCCAGCAGCTTAGGACAGAATCAGCCCCAGCATTTT. Translation gives CASSLGQNQPQHF.

This clone appeared a single time. The J gene is TRBJ1-1, the V gene TRBV18; 7 nucleotides match TRBD1. This CDR3 region has 15 residues. Trimming cost V 6 bases and J 1 base; bases outside gene matches: 8. CDR1 and CDR2 from the germline V gene are KGHSH and LQKENI. CDR3 residues: CASSRQGGTNTEAFF. The CDR3 nucleotides read TGTGCCAGCTCCCGACAGGGCGGGACGAACACTGAAGCTTTCTTT.

This chain links TRBV11-2 with TRBJ2-7; 7 nucleotides match TRBD2. Germline lookup yields CDR1 SGHAT and CDR2 FQNNGV. V lost 1 base and J lost 3; bases outside the gene matches: 6. The CDR3 length is 15 residues. CDR3 sequence reads: CASSLGGGRDYEQYF. The CDR3 nucleotides are TGTGCCAGCAGCTTAGGCGGAGGGAGGGACTACGAGCAGTACTTC.

This clone appeared once. This rearrangement joins TRBV27 to TRBJ2-2; 12 nucleotides match TRBD2. This CDR3 is 15 amino acids long. Germline values: CDR1 MNHEY, CDR2 SMNVEV (reference sequence). Trimming cost V 6 bases and J 5 bases; bases outside gene matches: 4. CDR3 protein: CASSPTSGRTGELFF. In DNA, the CDR3 is TGTGCCAGCAGCCCAACTAGCGGGAGGACCGGGGAGCTGTTTTTT.

The chain links TRBV6-5 to TRBJ1-2; possible D gene TRBD1, 6 bases. V was clipped by 5 bases and J by 2 bases, with 12 bases between them. Germline V gene data show CDR1 as MNHEY and CDR2 as SVGAGI. The CDR3 has 14 residues. The DNA of the CDR3 is TGTGCCAGCAGTCTACGGGACACCAACTATGGCTACACCTTC. It encodes CASSLRDTNYGYTF.

J is TRBJ2-1 and V is TRBV3-1 (or the pseudogene TRBV3-2), with D perhaps matching TRBD1 (6 bases). Trimming pared 0 bases from V and 2 bases from J, leaving 11 bases between. The CDR3 length is 16 residues. CDR1 is LGHDT and CDR2 is YNNKEL in the germline V gene (reference sequence). This chain's CDR3 is CASSQDATGTYNEQFF. The DNA of the CDR3 is TGTGCCAGCAGCCAAGATGCGACAGGCACCTACAATGAGCAGTTCTTC.

This chain joins TRBV10-3 and TRBJ2-7, with 10 bases that match TRBD1. The CDR3 has 13 amino acids. CDR1 and CDR2 (germline): ENHRY, SYGVKD. J lost 6 bases, V lost 8 bases, and 7 bases had no gene match. CDR3 sequence reads: CAIERDRGREQYF. Here the CDR3 DNA reads TGTGCCATCGAGAGGGACAGGGGTCGCGAGCAGTACTTC.

This clone occurred once. The rearrangement joins TRBV5-1 to TRBJ1-5; 8 bases are shared with TRBD1. The length of the CDR3 is 17 residues. V lost 0 bases, J lost 0 bases, and 5 bases stayed unmatched. The germline gives CDR1 SGHRS, CDR2 YFSETQ. CDR3 in DNA: TGCGCCAGCAGCTTGGTCGTGCAGGGGGCTAGCAATCAGCCCCAGCATTTT. Protein product: CASSLVVQGASNQPQHF.

About this clone: Because the CDR3 is missing its conserved closing phenylalanine or tryptophan, this is likely a read error. The DNA is omitted, as the CDR3 cannot be located on it reliably, and the CDR3 follows TCRdb's listing. The gene calls are TRBV5-8 and TRBJ2-7; no check of the table's D call, TRBD2, against the DNA was made. CDR1 is SGHTS, CDR2 YDEGEE, per germline. Inclusive of both ends, the CDR3 amounts to 14 amino acids. CDR3 amino acids: CASSLIGFWASVPY.

This chain uses TRBV19 with TRBJ1-5; 9 positions match TRBD1. Trimming took 4 bases from V and 3 from J; bases not matched to a gene: 10. Per germline, CDR1 LNHDA and CDR2 SQIVND (reference sequence). The CDR3 extends over 17 amino acids. The CDR3, as DNA: TGTGCCAGTAGTACTACCGCGACAGGGGGGCCCAATCAGCCCCAGCATTTT. Protein: CASSTTATGGPNQPQHF.

J is TRBJ1-6 and V is TRBV5-1; no firm D call. Looked up from germline, CDR1 is SGHRS and CDR2 is YFSETQ. This CDR3 is built from 14 residues. Trimming cost V 0 bases and J 10 bases, with 11 bases left between them. CDR3: CASSLAGVESPLHF. The CDR3 nucleotides are TGCGCCAGCAGCTTGGCCGGGGTAGAGTCACCCCTCCACTTT.

This clone was observed a few times. The chain links TRBV27 to TRBJ2-2, with a tentative D call TRBD1 (6 bases). The CDR3 spans 16 residues. V was shortened by 1 base and J by 2 bases, with 11 bases between the two germline ends. The germline gives CDR1 MNHEY, CDR2 SMNVEV (reference sequence). DNA of the CDR3: TGTGCCAGCAGTTTATATGCAGGGGATAACACCGGGGAGCTGTTTTTT. It is translated as CASSLYAGDNTGELFF.

This clone has only a few counts. V usage is TRBV28 and J usage is TRBJ1-2; tentatively, D is TRBD1 (6 bases). V lost 2 bases to trimming and J lost 5 bases, with 15 bases between them. CDR3 length: 15 amino acids. Germline CDR1 is MDHEN and CDR2 is SYDVKM. The CDR3 nucleotides are TGTGCCAGCAGTTTAAGACAGGACTCTCTTTATGGCTACACCTTC. Translated: CASSLRQDSLYGYTF.

This sequence joins TRBV11-2 and TRBJ1-3; D possibly corresponds to TRBD1 (6 bases). The germline CDR1 and CDR2 sequences are SGHAT and FQNNGV. This CDR3 region has 15 residues. V was clipped by 7 bases and J by 1 base, with 14 bases between them. The DNA of the CDR3 is TGTGCCAGCAACCCTCAAGGACAGTCTGGAAACACCATATATTTT. Translating it yields CASNPQGQSGNTIYF.